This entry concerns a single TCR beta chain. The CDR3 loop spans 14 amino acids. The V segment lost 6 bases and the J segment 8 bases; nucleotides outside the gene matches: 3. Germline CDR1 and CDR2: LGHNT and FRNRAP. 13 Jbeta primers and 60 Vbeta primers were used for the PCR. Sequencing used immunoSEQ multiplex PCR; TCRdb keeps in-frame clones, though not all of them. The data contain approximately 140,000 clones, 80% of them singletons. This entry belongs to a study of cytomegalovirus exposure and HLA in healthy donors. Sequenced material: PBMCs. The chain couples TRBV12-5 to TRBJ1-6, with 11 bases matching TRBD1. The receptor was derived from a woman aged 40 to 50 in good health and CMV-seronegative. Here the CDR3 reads CASGTGQGDSPLHF. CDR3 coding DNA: TGTGCTAGTGGAACGGGACAGGGGGATTCACCCCTCCACTTT.